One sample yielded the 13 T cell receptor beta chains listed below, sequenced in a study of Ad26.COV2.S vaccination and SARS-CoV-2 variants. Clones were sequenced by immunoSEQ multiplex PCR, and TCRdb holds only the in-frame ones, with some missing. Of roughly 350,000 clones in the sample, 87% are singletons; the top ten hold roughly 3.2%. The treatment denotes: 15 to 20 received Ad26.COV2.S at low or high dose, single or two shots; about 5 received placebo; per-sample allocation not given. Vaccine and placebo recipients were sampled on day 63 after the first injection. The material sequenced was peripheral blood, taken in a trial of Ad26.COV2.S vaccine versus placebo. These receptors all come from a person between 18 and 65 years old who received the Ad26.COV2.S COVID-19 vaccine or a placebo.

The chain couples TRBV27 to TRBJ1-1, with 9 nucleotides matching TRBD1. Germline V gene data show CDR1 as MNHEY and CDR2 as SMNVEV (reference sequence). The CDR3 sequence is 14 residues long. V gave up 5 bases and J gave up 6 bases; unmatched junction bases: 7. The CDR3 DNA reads TGTGCCAGCAGTCCATCGACAGGGGGACCTGAAGCTTTCTTT. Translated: CASSPSTGGPEAFF.

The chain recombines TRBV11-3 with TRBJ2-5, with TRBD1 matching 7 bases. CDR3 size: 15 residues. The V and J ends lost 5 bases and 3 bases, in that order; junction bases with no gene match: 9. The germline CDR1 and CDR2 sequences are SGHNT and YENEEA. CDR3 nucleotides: TGTGCCAGCAGCCTGGGACAGCAGTCAAAAGAGACCCAGTACTTC. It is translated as CASSLGQQSKETQYF.

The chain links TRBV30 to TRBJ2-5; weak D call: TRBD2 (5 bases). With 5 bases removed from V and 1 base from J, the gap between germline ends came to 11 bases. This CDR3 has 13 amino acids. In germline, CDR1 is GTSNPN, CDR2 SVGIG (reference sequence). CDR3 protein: CAWCGEPQETQYF. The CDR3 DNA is TGTGCCTGGTGTGGGGAGCCCCAAGAGACCCAGTACTTC.

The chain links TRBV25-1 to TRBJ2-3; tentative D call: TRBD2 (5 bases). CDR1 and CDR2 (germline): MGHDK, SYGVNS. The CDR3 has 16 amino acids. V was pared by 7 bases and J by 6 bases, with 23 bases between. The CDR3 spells CASTNWESEEVDTQYF. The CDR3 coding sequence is TGTGCCAGCACCAATTGGGAGTCAGAGGAGGTGGATACGCAGTATTTT.

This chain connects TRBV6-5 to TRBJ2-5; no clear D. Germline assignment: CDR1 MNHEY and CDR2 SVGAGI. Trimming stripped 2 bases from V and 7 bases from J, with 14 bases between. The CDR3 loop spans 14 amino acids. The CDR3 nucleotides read TGTGCCAGCAGTTACAACGTAGCCTCTGGGACCCAGTACTTC. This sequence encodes CASSYNVASGTQYF.

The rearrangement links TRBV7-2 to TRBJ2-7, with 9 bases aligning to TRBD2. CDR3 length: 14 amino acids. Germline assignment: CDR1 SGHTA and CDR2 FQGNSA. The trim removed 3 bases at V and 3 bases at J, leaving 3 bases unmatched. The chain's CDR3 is CASSFVAGDYEQYF. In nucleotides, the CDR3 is TGTGCCAGCAGCTTTGTAGCGGGGGACTACGAGCAGTACTTC. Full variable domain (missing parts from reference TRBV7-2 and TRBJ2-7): GAGVSQSPSNKVTEKGKDVELRCDPISGHTALYWYRQSLGQGLEFLIYFQGNSAPDKSGLPSDRFSAERTGGSVSTLTIQRTQQEDSAVYLCASSFVAGDYEQYFGPGTRLTVT.

CDR3 amino acids: CASTLGRNTEAFF. For the CDR3, the DNA is TGTGCCAGCACATTAGGACGGAACACTGAAGCTTTCTTT. V gene TRBV6-5 combines with J gene TRBJ1-1; no clear D. CDR1 MNHEY and CDR2 SVGAGI come from the germline V gene. The V end was cut by 7 bases, the J end by 1 base, with 10 bases between. CDR3 length: 13 residues.

CDR3 DNA sequence: TGTGCCAGCAGCCATGGGGCCGACGATGAGCAGTTCTTC. Translating it yields CASSHGADDEQFF. The chain recombines TRBV11-2 with TRBJ2-1; D perhaps matches TRBD1 (5 bases). CDR1 and CDR2 from the germline V gene are SGHAT and FQNNGV. Trimming cost V 5 bases and J 8 bases, with 13 bases left between them. The CDR3 contains 13 residues.

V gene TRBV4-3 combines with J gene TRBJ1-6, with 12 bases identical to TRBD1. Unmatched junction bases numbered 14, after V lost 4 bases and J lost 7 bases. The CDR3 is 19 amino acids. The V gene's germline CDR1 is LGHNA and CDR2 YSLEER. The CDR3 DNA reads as TGCGCCAGCAGCCGCGATACCGGGACAGGGGGCGTCGGGAATTCACCCCTCCACTTT. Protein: CASSRDTGTGGVGNSPLHF.

CDR3 bases: TGTGCCAGTAGTATCGCGGCAGGTACCTACAATGAGCAGTTCTTC. Its protein product is CASSIAAGTYNEQFF. The rearrangement links TRBV19 to TRBJ2-1; no reliable D call. The CDR3 consists of 15 residues. Deletions cut 3 bases from V and 2 bases from J, with 11 bases between. The germline gives CDR1 LNHDA, CDR2 SQIVND (reference sequence). The whole variable domain, remainder taken from reference TRBV19 and TRBJ2-1, is DGGITQSPKYLFRKEGQNVTLSCEQNLNHDAMYWYRQDPGQGLRLIYYSQIVNDFQKGDIAEGYSVSREKKESFPLTVTSAQKNPTAFYLCASSIAAGTYNEQFFGPGTRLTVL.

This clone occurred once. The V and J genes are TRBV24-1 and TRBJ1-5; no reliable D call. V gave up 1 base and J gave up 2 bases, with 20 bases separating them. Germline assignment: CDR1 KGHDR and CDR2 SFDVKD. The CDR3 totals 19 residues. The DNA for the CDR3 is TGTGCCACCAGTGATTTCCCCATCCGATCGGGTGTGGGCAATCAGCCCCAGCATTTT. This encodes CATSDFPIRSGVGNQPQHF.

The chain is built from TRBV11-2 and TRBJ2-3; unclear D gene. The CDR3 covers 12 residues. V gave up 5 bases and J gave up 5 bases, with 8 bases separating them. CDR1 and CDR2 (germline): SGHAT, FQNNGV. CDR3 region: CASSPLRDTQYF. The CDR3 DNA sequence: TGTGCCAGCAGCCCCCTGAGAGATACGCAGTATTTT. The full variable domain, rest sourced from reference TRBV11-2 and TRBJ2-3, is EAGVAQSPRYKIIEKRQSVAFWCNPISGHATLYWYQQILGQGPKLLIQFQNNGVVDDSQLPKDRFSAERLKGVDSTLKIQPAKLEDSAVYLCASSPLRDTQYFGPGTRLTVL.

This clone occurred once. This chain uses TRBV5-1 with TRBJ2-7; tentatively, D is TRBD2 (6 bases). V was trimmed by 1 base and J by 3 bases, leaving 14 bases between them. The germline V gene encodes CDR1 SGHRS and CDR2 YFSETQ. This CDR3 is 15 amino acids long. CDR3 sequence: CASSLSHLGGYEQYF. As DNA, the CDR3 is TGCGCCAGCAGCTTGAGTCATCTGGGGGGCTACGAGCAGTACTTC.